These T cell receptor beta chains were read from a single sample in a study of cytomegalovirus exposure and HLA in healthy donors. Using immunoSEQ multiplex PCR, the repertoire was profiled, and TCRdb retains in-frame clones only, with some absent. Of around 90,000 clones in the sample, around three quarters were seen once. Sequenced: PBMCs. The receptors derive from a man aged 25 to 45 in good health and CMV-seronegative. CDR3s include the opening cysteine and the closing phenylalanine or tryptophan. A D gene is named only where the DNA matches it firmly. A row's size may be missing; if present it is once, few, many or a size class.

d_call	j_call	v_call	clone_size	cdr3_nt	cdr3_aa
NA	TRBJ2-7	TRBV5-1	NA	TGCGCCAGCAGCTTGGCCCTAGTGGGCGAGCAGTACTTC	CASSLALVGEQYF
NA	TRBJ1-5	TRBV11-1	NA	TGTGCCAGCAGAGATAGCGGAATGGTAATTTTTTATTGGAATCAGCCCCAGCATTTT	CASRDSGMVIFYWNQPQHF
NA	TRBJ2-1	TRBV27	NA	TGTGCCAGCTGGAGAAACAATGAGCAGTTCTTC	CASWRNNEQFF
TRBD1	TRBJ1-1	TRBV9	once	TGTGCCAGCAGCCCCCTCCCGAGACAGGGGGTTGCTGAAGCTTTCTTT	CASSPLPRQGVAEAFF
NA	TRBJ2-7	TRBV27	NA	TGTGCCAGCAGTTTCCCCCTCCAGGTTTCGAAGTACGAGCAGTACTTC	CASSFPLQVSKYEQYF
TRBD1	TRBJ1-4	TRBV19	NA	TGTGCCAGTAGTGCGGCGGGGACAGCTGTCGGAAAACTGTTTTTT	CASSAAGTAVGKLFF
NA	TRBJ1-1	TRBV19	NA	TGTGCCAGTAGTATAAAGAGGAACACTGAAGCTTTCTTT	CASSIKRNTEAFF
TRBD2	TRBJ2-3	TRBV6-5	few	TGTGCCAGCAGAACCCTAGCGGAGAACACAGATACGCAGTATTTT	CASRTLAENTDTQYF
NA	TRBJ1-1	TRBV18	NA	TGTGCCAGCTCACCATCGGGACATCCGAACACTGAAGCTTTCTTT	CASSPSGHPNTEAFF
NA	TRBJ2-5	TRBV29-1	NA	TGCAGCGTTGCCAGGGGAGCCCTAGAGACCCAGTACTTC	CSVARGALETQYF
TRBD1	TRBJ2-1	TRBV11-1	few	TGTGCCAGCAGCTTAGACAGGGGATCCTACAATGAGCAGTTCTTC	CASSLDRGSYNEQFF
NA	TRBJ2-2	TRBV5-8	NA	TGTGCCAGCAGGCCGGGACACAACACCGGGGAGCTGTTTTTT	CASRPGHNTGELFF
NA	TRBJ2-5	TRBV25-1	NA	TGTGCCAGCAGCCCACGGTCCTACCAAGAGACCCAGTACTTC	CASSPRSYQETQYF
NA	TRBJ1-1	TRBV10-1	NA	TGCGCCAGCAGGCAGGGTCGAAGCACTGAAGCTTTCTTT	CASRQGRSTEAFF
NA	TRBJ2-2	TRBV5-1	NA	TGCGCCAGCAGCTGGACTACCGTCGGGGCTAACACCGGGGAGCTGTTTTTT	CASSWTTVGANTGELFF
NA	TRBJ2-3	TRBV10-3	once	TGTGCCATCAGTGAGTCTCAGACTAGCACAGATACGCAGTATTTT	CAISESQTSTDTQYF
NA	TRBJ2-7	TRBV7-9	few	TGTGCCAGCAGCTTAGGTACAACCTACGAGCAGTACTTC	CASSLGTTYEQYF
TRBD1	TRBJ1-1	TRBV7-9	few	TGTGCCAGCAGCCAGAGACAGGGACAGGCTTTCTTT	CASSQRQGQAFF
NA	TRBJ2-1	TRBV29-1	NA	TGCAGCGTTGAATCCGGGATTATCAATGAGCAGTTCTTC	CSVESGIINEQFF
NA	TRBJ2-2	TRBV5-4	once	TGTGCCAGCAGCCCCCCCCAGCGAGGAGCGAACACCGGGGAGCTGTTTTTT	CASSPPQRGANTGELFF
NA	TRBJ1-1	TRBV19	NA	TGTGCCAGTATAGGGGTTGATAGAGCCACTGAAGCTTTCTTT	CASIGVDRATEAFF
NA	TRBJ2-3	TRBV5-1	NA	TGCGCCAGCAGCTTGGCCGGGGAGGCGGCAGATACGCAGTATTTT	CASSLAGEAADTQYF
TRBD1	TRBJ1-1	TRBV5-4	once	TGTGCCAGCAGCCCGGAGACAGGGGCCACTGAAGCTTTCTTT	CASSPETGATEAFF
NA	TRBJ2-6	TRBV6-4	once	TGTGCCAGCAGTGACGGCAGCTCTGGGGCCAACGTCCTGACTTTC	CASSDGSSGANVLTF
TRBD2	TRBJ2-5	TRBV2	once	TGTGCCAGCAGTGTAGCGGGGAGGCAAGAGACCCAGTACTTC	CASSVAGRQETQYF
NA	TRBJ1-1	TRBV7-9	NA	TGTGCCAGCAGCTTCGGGGGACTGAAAGGGAACACTGAAGCTTTCTTT	CASSFGGLKGNTEAFF
TRBD1	TRBJ1-6	TRBV7-2	NA	TGTGCCAGCAGCTTAGCTGCAGGGGGTAATTCACCCCTCCACTTT	CASSLAAGGNSPLHF
TRBD2	TRBJ2-3	TRBV7-9	NA	TGTGCCAGCAGCCGGGAGGGCGGAACAGATACGCAGTATTTT	CASSREGGTDTQYF
TRBD1	TRBJ2-2	TRBV19	NA	TGTGCCAGTAGTGGAACAGGGGCCGGGGAGCTGTTTTTT	CASSGTGAGELFF
TRBD1	TRBJ2-5	TRBV29-1	NA	TGCAGCCTACCGGGACAGAACCAAGAGACCCAGTACTTC	CSLPGQNQETQYF
NA	TRBJ2-5	TRBV28	NA	TGTGCCAGCAGTCGGGATCCACAAGAGACCCAGTACTTC	CASSRDPQETQYF
TRBD1	TRBJ2-3	TRBV6-1	few	TGTGCCAGCAGTGAGACAGGGGGCAGCGGGACAGATACGCAGTATTTT	CASSETGGSGTDTQYF
TRBD1	TRBJ1-4	TRBV7-9	NA	TGTGCCAGCAGCCCAACAGGGGTACTCGAAAAACTGTTTTTT	CASSPTGVLEKLFF
TRBD1	TRBJ1-1	TRBV6-5	NA	TGTGCCAGCAGTATCTGGACAGGGGTCACTGAAGCTTTCTTT	CASSIWTGVTEAFF
NA	TRBJ2-7	TRBV6-5	NA	TGTGCCTCCATCCCCGGACATGCCTACGAGCAGTACTTC	CASIPGHAYEQYF
NA	TRBJ2-2	TRBV20-1	NA	TGCAGTGCCGGGAACACCGGGGAGCTGTTTTTT	CSAGNTGELFF
TRBD1	TRBJ2-1	TRBV11-3	NA	TGTGCCAGCAGCTCCCAGGGACAGCAGCAGTTCTTC	CASSSQGQQQFF
TRBD1	TRBJ1-1	TRBV30	NA	TGTGCCGTAAATACAGGGGTGAACACTGAAGCTTTCTTT	CAVNTGVNTEAFF
TRBD2	TRBJ2-7	TRBV5-1	NA	TGCGCCAGCAGCGTCACGACTAGCGGTGACTACGAGCAGTACTTC	CASSVTTSGDYEQYF
TRBD1	TRBJ1-2	TRBV6-5	NA	TGTGCCAGCAGTTCCTTCAGGACAGGGAACTATGGCTACACCTTC	CASSSFRTGNYGYTF
TRBD1	TRBJ1-2	TRBV20-1	once	TGCAGGGGGACAGGGGGGACGGGCTACACCTTC	CRGTGGTGYTF